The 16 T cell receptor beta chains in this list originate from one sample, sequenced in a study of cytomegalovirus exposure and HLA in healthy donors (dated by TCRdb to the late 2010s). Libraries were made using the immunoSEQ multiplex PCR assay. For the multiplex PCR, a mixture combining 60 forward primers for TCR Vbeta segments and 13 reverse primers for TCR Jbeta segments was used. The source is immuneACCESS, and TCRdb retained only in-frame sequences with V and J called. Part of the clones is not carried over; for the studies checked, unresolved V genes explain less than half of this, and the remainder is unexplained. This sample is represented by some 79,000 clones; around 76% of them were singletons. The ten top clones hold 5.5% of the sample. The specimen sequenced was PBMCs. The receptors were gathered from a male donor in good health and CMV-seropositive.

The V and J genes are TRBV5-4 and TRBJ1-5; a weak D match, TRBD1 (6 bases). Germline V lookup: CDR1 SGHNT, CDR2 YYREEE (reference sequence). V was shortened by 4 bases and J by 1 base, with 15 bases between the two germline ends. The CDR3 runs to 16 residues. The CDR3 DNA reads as TGTGCCAGCAGCGTCTACAGGGTAGGGAGCAATCAGCCCCAGCATTTT. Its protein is CASSVYRVGSNQPQHF.

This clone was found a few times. The CDR3 DNA sequence: TGTGCCAGCTCACCCCAGGGGGACACCATATATTTT. It codes for CASSPQGDTIYF. The chain joins TRBV18 to TRBJ1-3, with TRBD1 identical over 7 bases. The J segment lost 8 bases and the V segment lost 3 bases, leaving 1 base of the junction unmatched. This CDR3 region has 12 residues. Looked up from germline, CDR1 is KGHSH and CDR2 is LQKENI.

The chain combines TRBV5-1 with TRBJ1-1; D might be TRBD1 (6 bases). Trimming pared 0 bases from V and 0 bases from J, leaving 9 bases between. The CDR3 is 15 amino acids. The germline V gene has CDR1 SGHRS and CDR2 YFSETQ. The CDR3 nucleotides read TGCGCCAGCAGCTTGGGAGGACAGATGAACACTGAAGCTTTCTTT. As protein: CASSLGGQMNTEAFF.

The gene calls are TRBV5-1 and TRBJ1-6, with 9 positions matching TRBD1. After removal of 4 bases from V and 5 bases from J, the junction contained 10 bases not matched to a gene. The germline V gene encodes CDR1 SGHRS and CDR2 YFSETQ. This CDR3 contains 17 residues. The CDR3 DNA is TGCGCCAGCAGCCCGGGGGCCACAGGGGGCAATAATTCACCCCTCCACTTT. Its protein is CASSPGATGGNNSPLHF.

The CDR3 bases are TGTGCCAGCAGCAAAAAAAGTGGGCCCACCATCTACTACGAGCAGTACTTC. Protein sequence: CASSKKSGPTIYYEQYF. V and J are TRBV21-1 and TRBJ2-7; the table's TRBD1 call for D was not verified on the DNA. TRBV21-1 is classified as a pseudogene. This CDR3 has 17 residues.

The CDR3 reads CASSVDTDNEQFF. The CDR3 DNA reads as TGTGCCAGCAGCGTCGACACAGACAATGAGCAGTTCTTC. This chain links TRBV27 with TRBJ2-1; the D is unclear. The CDR3 runs to 13 residues. Germline CDR1 and CDR2: MNHEY and SMNVEV (reference sequence). V dropped 6 bases and J dropped 5 bases, with 11 bases sitting between them.

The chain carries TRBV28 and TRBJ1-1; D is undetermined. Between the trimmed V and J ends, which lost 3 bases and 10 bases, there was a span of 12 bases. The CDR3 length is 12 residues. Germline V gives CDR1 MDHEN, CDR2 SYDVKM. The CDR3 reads CASSFFEGRAFF. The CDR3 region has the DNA TGTGCCAGCAGTTTTTTCGAAGGGAGAGCTTTCTTT.

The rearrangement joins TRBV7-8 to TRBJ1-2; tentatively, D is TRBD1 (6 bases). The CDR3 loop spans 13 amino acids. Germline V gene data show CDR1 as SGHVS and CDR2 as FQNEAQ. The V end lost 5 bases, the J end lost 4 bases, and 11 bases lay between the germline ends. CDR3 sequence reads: CASSRGGAYGYTF. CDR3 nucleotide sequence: TGTGCCAGCAGCCGGGGGGGGGCCTATGGCTACACCTTC.

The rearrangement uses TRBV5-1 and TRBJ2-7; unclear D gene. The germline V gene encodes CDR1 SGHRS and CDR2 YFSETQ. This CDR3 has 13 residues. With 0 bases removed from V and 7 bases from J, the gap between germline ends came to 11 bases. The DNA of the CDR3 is TGCGCCAGCAGCTTGGTGTCGGGTGGTGAGCAGTACTTC. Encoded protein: CASSLVSGGEQYF.

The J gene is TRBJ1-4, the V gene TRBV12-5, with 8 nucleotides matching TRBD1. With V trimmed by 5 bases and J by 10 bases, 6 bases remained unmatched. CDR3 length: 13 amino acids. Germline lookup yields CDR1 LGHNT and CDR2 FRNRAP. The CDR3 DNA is TGTGCTAGTGGTCATCAGGGGGCGCGAAAACTGTTTTTT. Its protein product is CASGHQGARKLFF.

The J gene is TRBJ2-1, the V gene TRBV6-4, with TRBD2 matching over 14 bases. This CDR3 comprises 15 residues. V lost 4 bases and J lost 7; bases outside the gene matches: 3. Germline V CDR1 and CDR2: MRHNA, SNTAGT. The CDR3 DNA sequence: TGTGCCAGCAGTGTGACTAGCGGGGGGGCGAATGAGCAGTTCTTC. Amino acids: CASSVTSGGANEQFF.

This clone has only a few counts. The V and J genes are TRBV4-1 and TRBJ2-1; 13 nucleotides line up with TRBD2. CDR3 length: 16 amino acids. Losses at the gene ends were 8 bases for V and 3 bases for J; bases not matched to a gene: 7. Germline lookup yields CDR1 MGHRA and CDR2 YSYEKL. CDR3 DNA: TGCGCCAGCGGAAGGACTAGCGGGAGCATCTACAATGAGCAGTTCTTC. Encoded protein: CASGRTSGSIYNEQFF.

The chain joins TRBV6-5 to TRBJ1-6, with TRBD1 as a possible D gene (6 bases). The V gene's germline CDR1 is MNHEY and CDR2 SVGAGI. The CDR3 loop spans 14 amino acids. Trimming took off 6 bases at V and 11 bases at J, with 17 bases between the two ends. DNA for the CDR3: TGTGCCAGCAGCAAGGGACATTTCCATCCACCCCTCCACTTT. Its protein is CASSKGHFHPPLHF.

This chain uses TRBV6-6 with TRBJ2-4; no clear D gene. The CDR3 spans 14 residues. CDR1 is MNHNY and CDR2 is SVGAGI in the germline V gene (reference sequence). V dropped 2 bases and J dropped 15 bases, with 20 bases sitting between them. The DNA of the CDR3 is TGTGCCAGCAGTTACCAGCTTGGGCAGGTCGACGGGTACTTC. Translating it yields CASSYQLGQVDGYF.

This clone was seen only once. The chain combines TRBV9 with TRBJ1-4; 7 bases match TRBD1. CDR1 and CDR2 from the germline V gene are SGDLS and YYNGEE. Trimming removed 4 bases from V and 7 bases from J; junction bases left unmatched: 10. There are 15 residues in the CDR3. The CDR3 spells CASSQGEARGEKLFF. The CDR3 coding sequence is TGTGCCAGCAGCCAGGGGGAGGCGCGGGGTGAAAAACTGTTTTTT.

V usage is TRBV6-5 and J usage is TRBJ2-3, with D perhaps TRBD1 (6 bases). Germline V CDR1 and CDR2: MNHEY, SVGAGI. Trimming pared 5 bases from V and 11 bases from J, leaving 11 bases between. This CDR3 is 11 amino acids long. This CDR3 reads CASSRPGQQYF. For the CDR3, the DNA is TGTGCCAGCAGTCGACCGGGACAGCAGTATTTT.